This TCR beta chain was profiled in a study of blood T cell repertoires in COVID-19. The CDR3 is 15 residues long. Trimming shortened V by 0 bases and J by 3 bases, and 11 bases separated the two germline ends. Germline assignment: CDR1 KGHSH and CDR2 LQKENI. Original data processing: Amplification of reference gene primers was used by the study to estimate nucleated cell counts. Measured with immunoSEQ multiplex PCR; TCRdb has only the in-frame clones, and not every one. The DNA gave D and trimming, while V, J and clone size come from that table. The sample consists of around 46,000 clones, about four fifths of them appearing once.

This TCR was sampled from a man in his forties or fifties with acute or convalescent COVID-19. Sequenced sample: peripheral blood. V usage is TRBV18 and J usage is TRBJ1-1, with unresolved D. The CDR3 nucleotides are TGTGCCAGCTCACCACCCTCGGGGTACGACACTGAAGCTTTCTTT. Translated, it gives CASSPPSGYDTEAFF.